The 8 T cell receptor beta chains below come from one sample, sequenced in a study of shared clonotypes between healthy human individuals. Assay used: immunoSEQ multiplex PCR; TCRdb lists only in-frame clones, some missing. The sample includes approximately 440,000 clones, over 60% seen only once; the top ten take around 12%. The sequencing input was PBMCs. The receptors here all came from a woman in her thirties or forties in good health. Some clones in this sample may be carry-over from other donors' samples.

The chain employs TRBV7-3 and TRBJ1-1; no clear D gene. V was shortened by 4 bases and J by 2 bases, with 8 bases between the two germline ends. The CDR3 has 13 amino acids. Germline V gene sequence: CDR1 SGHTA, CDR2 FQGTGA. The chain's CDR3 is CASSSNLNTEAFF. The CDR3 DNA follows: TGTGCCAGCAGCTCTAACCTAAACACTGAAGCTTTCTTT.

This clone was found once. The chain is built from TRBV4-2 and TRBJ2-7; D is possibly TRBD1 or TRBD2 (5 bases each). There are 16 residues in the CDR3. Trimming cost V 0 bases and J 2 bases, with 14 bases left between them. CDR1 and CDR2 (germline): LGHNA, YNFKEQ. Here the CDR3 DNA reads TGTGCCAGCAGCCAAGATGGGGGAGTACCCCCCTACGAGCAGTACTTC. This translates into CASSQDGGVPPYEQYF.

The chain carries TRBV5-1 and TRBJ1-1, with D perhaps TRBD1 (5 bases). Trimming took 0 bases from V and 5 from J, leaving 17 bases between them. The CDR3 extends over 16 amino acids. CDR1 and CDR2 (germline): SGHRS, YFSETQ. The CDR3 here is CASSLAGGTGGTEAFF. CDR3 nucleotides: TGCGCCAGCAGCTTGGCCGGGGGAACGGGAGGTACTGAAGCTTTCTTT.

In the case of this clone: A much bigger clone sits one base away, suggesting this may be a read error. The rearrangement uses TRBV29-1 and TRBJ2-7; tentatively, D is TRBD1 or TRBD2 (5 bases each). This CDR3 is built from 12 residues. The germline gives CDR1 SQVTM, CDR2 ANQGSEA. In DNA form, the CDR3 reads TGCAGCGGCCGGGACGGAGCCTACGGGCAGTACTTC. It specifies CSGRDGAYGQYF.

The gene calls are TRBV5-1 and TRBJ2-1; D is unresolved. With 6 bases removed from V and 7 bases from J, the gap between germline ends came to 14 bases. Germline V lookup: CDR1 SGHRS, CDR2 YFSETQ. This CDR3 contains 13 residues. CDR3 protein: CASIPYPINEQFF. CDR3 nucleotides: TGCGCCAGCATACCCTACCCCATAAATGAGCAGTTCTTC.

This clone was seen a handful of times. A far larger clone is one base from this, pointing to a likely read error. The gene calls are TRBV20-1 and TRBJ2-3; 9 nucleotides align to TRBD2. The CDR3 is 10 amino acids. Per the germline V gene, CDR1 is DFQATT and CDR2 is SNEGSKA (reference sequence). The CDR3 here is CSPGTSLQYF. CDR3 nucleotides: TGCAGCCCGGGGACTAGCTTGCAGTATTTT.

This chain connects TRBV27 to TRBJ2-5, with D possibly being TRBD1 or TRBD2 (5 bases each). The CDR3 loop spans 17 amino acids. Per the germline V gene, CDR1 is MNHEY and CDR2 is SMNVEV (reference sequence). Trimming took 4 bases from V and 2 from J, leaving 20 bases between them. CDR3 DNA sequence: TGTGCCAGCAGTTACGCGTACAGGTCGGGGTCACAAGAGACCCAGTACTTC. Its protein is CASSYAYRSGSQETQYF.

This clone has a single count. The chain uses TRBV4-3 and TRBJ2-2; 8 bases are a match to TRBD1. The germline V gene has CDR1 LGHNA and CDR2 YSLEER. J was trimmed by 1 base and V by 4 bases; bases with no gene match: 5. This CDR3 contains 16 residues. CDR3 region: CASSPGQGGNTGELFF. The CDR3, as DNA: TGCGCCAGCAGCCCAGGACAGGGTGGGAACACCGGGGAGCTGTTTTTT.